Presented here are 3 T cell receptor beta chains from one specimen sequenced in a study of blood T cell repertoires in COVID-19. Method: immunoSEQ multiplex PCR; TCRdb's copy keeps in-frame clones and lacks some. The sample has about 150,000 clones, more than 85% seen once. The sequencing sample was made of peripheral blood. Receptors were obtained from a woman in her 70s with acute or convalescent COVID-19.

The chain links TRBV18 to TRBJ2-7; D gene unclear. Germline V lookup: CDR1 KGHSH, CDR2 LQKENI. The CDR3 spans 13 residues. Trimming shortened V by 8 bases and J by 0 bases, and 11 bases separated the two germline ends. CDR3 loop: CASATEDSYEQYF. DNA of the CDR3: TGTGCCAGCGCCACAGAAGACTCCTACGAGCAGTACTTC.

The chain carries TRBV5-1 and TRBJ2-3; 12 positions agree with TRBD2. The germline V gene has CDR1 SGHRS and CDR2 YFSETQ. The CDR3 length is 17 residues. Trimming cost V 4 bases and J 2 bases; bases outside gene matches: 8. The CDR3 DNA follows: TGCGCCAGCAGCCTCATCCCTAGCGGGGGGGCCACAGATACGCAGTATTTT. The encoded protein is CASSLIPSGGATDTQYF. Full variable domain (missing parts from reference TRBV5-1 and TRBJ2-3): KAGVTQTPRYLIKTRGQQVTLSCSPISGHRSVSWYQQTPGQGLQFLFEYFSETQRNKGNFPGRFSGRQFSNSRSEMNVSTLELGDSALYLCASSLIPSGGATDTQYFGPGTRLTVL.

This clone showed up just a few times. The V gene is TRBV18, the J gene TRBJ2-7, with a tentative D call TRBD2 (7 bases). Germline assignment: CDR1 KGHSH and CDR2 LQKENI. This CDR3 has 15 residues. Trimming pared 5 bases from V and 2 bases from J, leaving 16 bases between. The CDR3 is CASSISRGGTYEQYF. The CDR3 DNA follows: TGTGCCAGCTCAATCTCCAGGGGAGGGACCTACGAGCAGTACTTC. The full variable domain, completed using reference TRBV18 and TRBJ2-7, is NAGVMQNPRHLVRRRGQEARLRCSPMKGHSHVYWYRQLPEEGLKFMVYLQKENIIDESGMPKERFSAEFPKEGPSILRIQQVVRGDSAAYFCASSISRGGTYEQYFGPGTRLTVT.